This T cell receptor (beta chain) was captured by sequencing in a study of regulatory T cells in long-lasting Graves disease. CDR3-region Arm-PCR and iRepertoire HTBI primers produced the TCR beta libraries. TCRdb fed the multiplex PCR reads into MiXCR, producing one record per CDR3 protein. The sample holds over 400,000 distinct CDR3 sequences, 12% to 15% seen once. This clonotype was observed at least ten times. Its antigen is undetermined. The CDR3 runs 18 residues. CDR1 and CDR2 (germline): SGHVS, FQNEAQ. The V and J ends lost 4 bases and 4 bases, in that order; junction bases with no gene match: 14. Indicated time point: newly diagnosed GD, antithyroid drugs for less than 3 months. PBMCs provided the RNA from which the TCR library was made. Graves' disease was diagnosed by American Thyroid Association guidelines. Overall study results and limits: Newly diagnosed Graves' patients had higher TCR diversity than persistent ones.

Separately, the same data were catalogued under a study of T cells in Graves' hyperthyroidism and ophthalmopathy. That source adds: The HTBI primer set was used in a first-round RT-PCR of the TCR CDR3.

The chain recombines TRBV7-8 with TRBJ2-4; the match to TRBD1 covers 9 bases. The sample here was peripheral blood mononuclear cells (PBMCs), taken at new diagnosis, from a patient treated with antithyroid drugs. This TCR derives from a woman in her forties or fifties with Graves disease. CDR3 sequence (DNA): TGTGCCAGCAGCTCATCCGGGACAGGGAAAGAAGGAAAAAACATTCAGTACTTC. Translating it yields CASSSSGTGKEGKNIQYF.